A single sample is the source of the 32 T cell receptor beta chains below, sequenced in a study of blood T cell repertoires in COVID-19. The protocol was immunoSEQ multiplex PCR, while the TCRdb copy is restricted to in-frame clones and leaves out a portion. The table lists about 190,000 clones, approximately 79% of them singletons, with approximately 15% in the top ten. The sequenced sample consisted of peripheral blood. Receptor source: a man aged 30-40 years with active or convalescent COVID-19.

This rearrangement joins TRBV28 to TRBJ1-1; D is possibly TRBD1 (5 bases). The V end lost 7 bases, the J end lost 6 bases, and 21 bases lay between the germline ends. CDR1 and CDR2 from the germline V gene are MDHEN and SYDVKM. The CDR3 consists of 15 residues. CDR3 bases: TGTGCCAGCATCCGGGAGGGACGTTCACTCGCTGAAGCTTTCTTT. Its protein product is CASIREGRSLAEAFF.

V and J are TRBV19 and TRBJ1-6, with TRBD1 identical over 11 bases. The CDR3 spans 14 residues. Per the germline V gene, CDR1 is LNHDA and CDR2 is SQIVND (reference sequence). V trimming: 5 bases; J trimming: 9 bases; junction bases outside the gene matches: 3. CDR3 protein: CASSGTGGGSPLHF. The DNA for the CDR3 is TGTGCCAGTAGTGGGACAGGGGGTGGTTCACCCCTCCACTTT.

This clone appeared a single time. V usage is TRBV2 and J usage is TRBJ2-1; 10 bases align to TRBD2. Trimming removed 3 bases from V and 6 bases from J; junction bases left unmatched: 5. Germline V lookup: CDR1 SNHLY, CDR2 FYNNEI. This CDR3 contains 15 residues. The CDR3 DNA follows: TGTGCCAGCAGTGACAGCTCTAGCGGGGGCAATGAGCAGTTCTTC. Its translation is CASSDSSSGGNEQFF.

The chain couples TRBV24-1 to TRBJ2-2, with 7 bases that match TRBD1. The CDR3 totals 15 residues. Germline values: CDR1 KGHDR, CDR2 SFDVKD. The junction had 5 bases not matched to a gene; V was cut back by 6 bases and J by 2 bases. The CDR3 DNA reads TGTGCCACCAGTAACAGGGGACCTAACACCGGGGAGCTGTTTTTT. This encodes CATSNRGPNTGELFF.

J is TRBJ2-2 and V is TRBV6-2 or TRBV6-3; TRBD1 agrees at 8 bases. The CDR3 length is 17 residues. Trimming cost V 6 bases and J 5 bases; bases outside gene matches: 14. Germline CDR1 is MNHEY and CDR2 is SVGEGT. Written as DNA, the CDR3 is TGTGCCAGCAGCCGCCCGACAGGGGCCCGGGGGACCGGGGAGCTGTTTTTT. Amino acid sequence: CASSRPTGARGTGELFF.

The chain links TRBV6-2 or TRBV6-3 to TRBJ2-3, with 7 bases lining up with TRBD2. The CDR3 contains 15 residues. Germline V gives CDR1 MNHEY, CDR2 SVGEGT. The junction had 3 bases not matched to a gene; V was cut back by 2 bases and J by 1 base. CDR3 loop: CASSYGLGGTDTQYF. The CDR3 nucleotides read TGTGCCAGCAGTTACGGACTAGGGGGCACAGATACGCAGTATTTT.

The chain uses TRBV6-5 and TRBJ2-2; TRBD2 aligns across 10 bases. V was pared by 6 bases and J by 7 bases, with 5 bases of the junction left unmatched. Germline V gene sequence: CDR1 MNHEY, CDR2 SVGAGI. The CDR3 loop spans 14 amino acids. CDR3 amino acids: CASRLAGSLGELFF. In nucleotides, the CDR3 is TGTGCCAGCAGACTAGCGGGAAGTCTCGGGGAGCTGTTTTTT.

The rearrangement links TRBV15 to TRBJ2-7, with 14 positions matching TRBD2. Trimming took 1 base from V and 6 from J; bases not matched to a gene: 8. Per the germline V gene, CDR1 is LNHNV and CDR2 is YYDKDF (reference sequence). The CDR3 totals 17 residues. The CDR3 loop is CATSRGVGTSGSGEQYF. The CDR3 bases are TGTGCCACCAGCAGAGGGGTCGGGACTAGCGGGAGTGGCGAGCAGTACTTC.

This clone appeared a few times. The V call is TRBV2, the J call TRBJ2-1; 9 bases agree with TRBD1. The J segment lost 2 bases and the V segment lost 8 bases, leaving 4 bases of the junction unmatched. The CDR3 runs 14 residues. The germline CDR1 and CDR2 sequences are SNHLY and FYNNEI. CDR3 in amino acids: CASETGGAYNEQFF. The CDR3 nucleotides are TGTGCCAGCGAGACAGGGGGGGCCTACAATGAGCAGTTCTTC. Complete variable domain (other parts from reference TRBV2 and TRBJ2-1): EPEVTQTPSHQVTQMGQEVILRCVPISNHLYFYWYRQILGQKVEFLVSFYNNEISEKSEIFDDQFSVERPDGSNFTLKIRSTKLEDSAMYFCASETGGAYNEQFFGPGTRLTVL.

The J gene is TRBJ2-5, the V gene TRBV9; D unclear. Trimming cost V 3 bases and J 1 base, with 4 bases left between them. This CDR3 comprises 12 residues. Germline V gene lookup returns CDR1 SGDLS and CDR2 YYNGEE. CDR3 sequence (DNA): TGTGCCAGCAGCGCGTTCCAAGAGACCCAGTACTTC. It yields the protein CASSAFQETQYF.

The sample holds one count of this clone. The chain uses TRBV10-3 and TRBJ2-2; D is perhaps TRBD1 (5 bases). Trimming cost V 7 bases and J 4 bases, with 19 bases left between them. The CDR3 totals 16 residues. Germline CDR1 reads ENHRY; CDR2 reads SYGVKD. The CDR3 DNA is TGTGCCATCACTTCTACAGGCCTACCCGGCACCGGGGAGCTGTTTTTT. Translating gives CAITSTGLPGTGELFF.

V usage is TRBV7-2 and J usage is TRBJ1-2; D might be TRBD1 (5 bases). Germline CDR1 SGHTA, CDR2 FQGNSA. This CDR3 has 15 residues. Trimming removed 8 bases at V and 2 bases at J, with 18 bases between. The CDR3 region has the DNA TGTGCCAGCGCTCGTTCGGGCGGGGCGAACTATGGCTACACCTTC. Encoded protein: CASARSGGANYGYTF.

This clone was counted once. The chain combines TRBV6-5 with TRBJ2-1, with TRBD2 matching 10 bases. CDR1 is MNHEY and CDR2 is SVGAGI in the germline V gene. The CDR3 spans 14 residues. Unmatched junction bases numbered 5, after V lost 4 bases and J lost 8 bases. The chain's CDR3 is CASSSLAGGDEQFF. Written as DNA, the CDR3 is TGTGCCAGCAGTTCGTTAGCGGGAGGCGATGAGCAGTTCTTC.

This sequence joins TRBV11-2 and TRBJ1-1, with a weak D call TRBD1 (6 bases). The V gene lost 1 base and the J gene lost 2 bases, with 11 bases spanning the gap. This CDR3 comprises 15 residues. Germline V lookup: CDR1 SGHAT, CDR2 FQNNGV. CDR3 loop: CASSLAGEVNTEAFF. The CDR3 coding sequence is TGTGCCAGCAGCTTAGCAGGGGAAGTCAACACTGAAGCTTTCTTT.

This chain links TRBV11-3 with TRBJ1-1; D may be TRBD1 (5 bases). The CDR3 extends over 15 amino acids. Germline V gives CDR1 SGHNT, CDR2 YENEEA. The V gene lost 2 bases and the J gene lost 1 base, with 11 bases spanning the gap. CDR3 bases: TGTGCCAGCAGCTTACCAGGGTGGCAGAACACTGAAGCTTTCTTT. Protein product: CASSLPGWQNTEAFF.

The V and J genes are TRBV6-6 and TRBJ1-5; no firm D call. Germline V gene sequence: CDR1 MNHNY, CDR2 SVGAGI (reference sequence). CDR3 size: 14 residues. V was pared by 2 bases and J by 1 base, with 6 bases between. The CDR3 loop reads CASSYAESNQPQHF. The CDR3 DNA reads TGTGCCAGCAGTTACGCTGAGAGCAATCAGCCCCAGCATTTT.

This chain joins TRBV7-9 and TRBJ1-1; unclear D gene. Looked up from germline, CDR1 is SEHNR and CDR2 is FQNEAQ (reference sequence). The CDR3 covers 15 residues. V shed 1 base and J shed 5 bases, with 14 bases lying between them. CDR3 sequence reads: CASSLVSHPRTEAFF. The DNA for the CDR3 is TGTGCCAGCAGCTTAGTTAGTCACCCGAGGACTGAAGCTTTCTTT.

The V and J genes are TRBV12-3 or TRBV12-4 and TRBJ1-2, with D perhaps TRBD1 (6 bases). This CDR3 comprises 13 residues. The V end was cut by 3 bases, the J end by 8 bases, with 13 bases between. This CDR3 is CASSFMAGEGYTF. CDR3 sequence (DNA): TGTGCCAGCAGTTTTATGGCAGGGGAAGGCTACACCTTC.

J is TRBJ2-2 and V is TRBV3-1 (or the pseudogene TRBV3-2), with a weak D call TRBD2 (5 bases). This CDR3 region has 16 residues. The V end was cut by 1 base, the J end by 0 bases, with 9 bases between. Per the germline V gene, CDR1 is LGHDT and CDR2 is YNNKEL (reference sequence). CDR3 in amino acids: CASSQGYGANTGELFF. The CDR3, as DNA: TGTGCCAGCAGCCAAGGCTACGGGGCGAACACCGGGGAGCTGTTTTTT.

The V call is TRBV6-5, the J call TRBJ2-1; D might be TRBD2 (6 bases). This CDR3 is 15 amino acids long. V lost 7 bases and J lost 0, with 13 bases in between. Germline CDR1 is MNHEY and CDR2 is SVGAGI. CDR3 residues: CASTQHSGSYNEQFF. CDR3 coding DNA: TGTGCCAGCACCCAACATAGCGGCTCCTACAATGAGCAGTTCTTC.

CDR3 nucleotides: TGTGCCAGCAGCTTAGTAGGCGGGAGGAACACCGGGGAGCTGTTTTTT. Its translation: CASSLVGGRNTGELFF. The J gene is TRBJ2-2, the V gene TRBV7-2; 7 bases are a match to TRBD2. CDR1 and CDR2 (germline): SGHTA, FQGNSA. The V and J ends lost 1 base and 1 base, in that order; junction bases with no gene match: 3. The CDR3 has 16 amino acids.

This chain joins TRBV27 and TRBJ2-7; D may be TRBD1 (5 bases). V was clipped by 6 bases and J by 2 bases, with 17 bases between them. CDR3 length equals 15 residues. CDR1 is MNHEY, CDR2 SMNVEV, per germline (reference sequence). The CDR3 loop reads CASRGEQVGTYEQYF. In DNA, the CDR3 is TGTGCCAGCAGGGGCGAACAGGTGGGGACCTACGAGCAGTACTTC.

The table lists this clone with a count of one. DNA of the CDR3: TGCGCCAGCAGTGGACAGGGGAACTCACCCCTCCACTTT. Translation: CASSGQGNSPLHF. The chain recombines TRBV10-2 with TRBJ1-6; 8 bases line up with TRBD1. The CDR3 extends over 13 amino acids. CDR1 is WSHSY and CDR2 is SAAADI in the germline V gene. Unmatched junction bases numbered 3, after V lost 4 bases and J lost 10 bases.

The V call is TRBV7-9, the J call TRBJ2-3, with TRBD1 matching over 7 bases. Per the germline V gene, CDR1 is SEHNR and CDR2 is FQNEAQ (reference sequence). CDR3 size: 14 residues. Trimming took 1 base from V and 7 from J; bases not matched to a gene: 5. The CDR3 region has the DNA TGTGCCAGCAGCTTAGGACAGGGAGCACATACGCAGTATTTT. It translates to CASSLGQGAHTQYF.

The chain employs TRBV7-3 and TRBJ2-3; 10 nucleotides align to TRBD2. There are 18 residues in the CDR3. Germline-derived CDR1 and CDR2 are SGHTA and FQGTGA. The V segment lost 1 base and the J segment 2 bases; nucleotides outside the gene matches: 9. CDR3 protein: CASSLIGASGGPTDTQYF. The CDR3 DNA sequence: TGTGCCAGCAGCTTAATTGGGGCTAGCGGGGGACCCACAGATACGCAGTATTTT.

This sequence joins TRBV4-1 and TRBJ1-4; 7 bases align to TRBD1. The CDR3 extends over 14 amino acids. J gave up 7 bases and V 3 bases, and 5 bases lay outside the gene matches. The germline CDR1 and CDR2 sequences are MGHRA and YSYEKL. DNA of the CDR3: TGCGCCAGCAGCCAGACAGGGTTAGGTGAAAAACTGTTTTTT. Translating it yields CASSQTGLGEKLFF.

CDR3 sequence: CASSDQVTSAQHF. In DNA form, the CDR3 reads TGTGCCAGCAGCGACCAGGTGACCTCGGCCCAGCATTTT. V gene TRBV28 combines with J gene TRBJ1-5; D gene uncertain. The CDR3 is 13 residues long. The V gene's germline CDR1 is MDHEN and CDR2 SYDVKM. Trimming took 6 bases from V and 11 from J, leaving 17 bases between them. Full variable domain (missing parts from reference TRBV28 and TRBJ1-5): DVKVTQSSRYLVKRTGEKVFLECVQDMDHENMFWYRQDPGLGLRLIYFSYDVKMKEKGDIPEGYSVSREKKERFSLILESASTNQTSMYLCASSDQVTSAQHFGDGTRLSIL.

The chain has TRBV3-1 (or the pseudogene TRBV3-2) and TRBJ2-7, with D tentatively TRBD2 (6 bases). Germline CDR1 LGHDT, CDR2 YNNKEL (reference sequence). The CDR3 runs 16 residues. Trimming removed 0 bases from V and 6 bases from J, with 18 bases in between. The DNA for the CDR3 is TGTGCCAGCAGCCAAGATCAGGAGACTAGGGTTCGCGAGCAGTACTTC. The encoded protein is CASSQDQETRVREQYF.

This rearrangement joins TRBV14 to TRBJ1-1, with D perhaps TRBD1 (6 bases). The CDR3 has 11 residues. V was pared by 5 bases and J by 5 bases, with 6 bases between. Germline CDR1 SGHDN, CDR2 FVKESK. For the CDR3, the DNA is TGTGCCAGCAGCGGGACAACTGAAGCTTTCTTT. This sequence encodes CASSGTTEAFF.

The DNA for the CDR3 is TGTGCCATCAGTGCCGGGACAGGGGTTCCCGGGGAGCTGTTTTTT. Protein product: CAISAGTGVPGELFF. The gene calls are TRBV10-3 and TRBJ2-2, with 10 bases aligning to TRBD1. The CDR3 totals 15 residues. V lost 4 bases and J lost 6; bases outside the gene matches: 5. Germline-derived CDR1 and CDR2 are ENHRY and SYGVKD.

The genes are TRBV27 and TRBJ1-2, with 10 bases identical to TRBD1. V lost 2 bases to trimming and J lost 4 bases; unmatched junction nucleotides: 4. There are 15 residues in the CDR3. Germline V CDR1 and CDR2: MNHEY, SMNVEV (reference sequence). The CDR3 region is CASSLGTGAAYGYTF. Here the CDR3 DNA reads TGTGCCAGCAGTTTAGGGACAGGGGCGGCCTATGGCTACACCTTC.

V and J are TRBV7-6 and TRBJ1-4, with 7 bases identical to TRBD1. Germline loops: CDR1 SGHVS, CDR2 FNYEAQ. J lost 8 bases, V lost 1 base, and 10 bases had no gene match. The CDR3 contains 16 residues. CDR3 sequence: CASSLGSAGGLEKLFF. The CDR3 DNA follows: TGTGCCAGCAGCTTAGGGTCCGCAGGGGGTTTGGAAAAACTGTTTTTT.